The text below deals with one T cell receptor beta chain. The target antigen is unknown. Points from the study as a whole: Tumor-infiltrating Treg TCR alpha and beta sequences overlapped most with tumor naive CD4+ T cells, then blood naive. The larger-cohort validation was restricted to a single TCR beta V-J rearrangement rather than whole repertoires.

Naive CD4+ cells had CD25+ Tregs removed. Full-length variable regions came from constant-region reverse primers plus semi-nested Nested Universal Primer A PCR. TCRdb fed the 5' RACE reads into MiXCR, producing one record per CDR3 protein. The table records over 50,000 distinct CDR3 sequences, about 25% of them present only once. Germline CDR1 WSHSY, CDR2 SAAADI. With 6 bases removed from V and 6 bases from J, the gap between germline ends came to 9 bases. The CDR3 sequence is 13 residues long. Sequencing was carried out using tumor-infiltrating naive CD4+ T cells sorted from the breast tumor. The subset: naive CD4+ T cells, CD4+CD45RA+CD25-. The receptor was isolated from a female donor with breast cancer. The chain links TRBV10-2 to TRBJ1-6; D uncertain. The CDR3 loop reads CASSDNLNSPLHF. CDR3 DNA: TGCGCCAGCAGCGACAACCTTAATTCACCCCTCCACTTT.